These T cell receptor beta chains were read from a single sample in a study of blood T cell repertoires in COVID-19. Some clones are missing from TCRdb's copy, which holds only in-frame ones; the method was immunoSEQ multiplex PCR. The sample has over 150,000 clones, around 83% seen once. Specimen: peripheral blood. The receptor source for this set is a human donor in a cohort sampled during active COVID-19. Both conserved end residues are part of each CDR3. D genes are given only for firm matches. A row's size may be missing; if present it is once, few, many or a size class.

CDR3 length: 14
V gene: TRBV3-1/TRBV3-2
D gene: TRBD1
clone size: NA
J gene: TRBJ1-1
CDR3 protein: CASSRGDRAAEAFF
CDR3 DNA: TGTGCCAGCAGCCGAGGGGACAGGGCTGCTGAAGCTTTCTTT

CDR3 length: 12
V gene: TRBV4-1
D gene: NA
clone size: NA
J gene: TRBJ1-4
CDR3 protein: CASSPPREKLFF
CDR3 DNA: TGCGCCAGCAGCCCCCCACGGGAAAAACTGTTTTTT

CDR3 length: 15
V gene: TRBV13
D gene: TRBD1
clone size: NA
J gene: TRBJ1-1
CDR3 protein: CASSSRGGQGTEAFF
CDR3 DNA: TGTGCCAGCAGCTCCAGAGGGGGCCAGGGCACTGAAGCTTTCTTT

CDR3 length: 13
V gene: TRBV6-5
D gene: NA
clone size: NA
J gene: TRBJ1-1
CDR3 protein: CASSQVSSGEAFF
CDR3 DNA: TGTGCCAGCAGTCAGGTCAGCAGTGGTGAAGCTTTCTTT

CDR3 length: 17
V gene: TRBV7-8
D gene: NA
clone size: NA
J gene: TRBJ2-1
CDR3 protein: CASSRVVSTTRDNEQFF
CDR3 DNA: TGTGCCAGCAGCCGAGTTGTGAGTACCACGCGCGACAATGAGCAGTTCTTC

CDR3 length: 13
V gene: TRBV28
D gene: NA
clone size: NA
J gene: TRBJ2-3
CDR3 protein: CASRRTGTDTQYF
CDR3 DNA: TGTGCCAGTCGCCGAACAGGTACAGATACGCAGTATTTT

CDR3 length: 16
V gene: TRBV7-2
D gene: TRBD2
clone size: NA
J gene: TRBJ2-5
CDR3 protein: CASSSQGLAGVETQYF
CDR3 DNA: TGTGCCAGCAGCTCCCAGGGACTAGCGGGAGTAGAGACCCAGTACTTC

CDR3 length: 15
V gene: TRBV6-5
D gene: TRBD2
clone size: few
J gene: TRBJ2-7
CDR3 protein: CASSRGPRTSSKQYF
CDR3 DNA: TGTGCCAGCAGCCGAGGACCTCGGACTAGCTCAAAGCAGTACTTC

CDR3 length: 13
V gene: TRBV7-8
D gene: NA
clone size: NA
J gene: TRBJ1-1
CDR3 protein: CASSLTENTEAFF
CDR3 DNA: TGTGCCAGCAGCTTGACAGAGAACACTGAAGCTTTCTTT

CDR3 length: 15
V gene: TRBV2
D gene: TRBD2
clone size: NA
J gene: TRBJ2-3
CDR3 protein: CASRIERGHTDTQYF
CDR3 DNA: TGTGCCAGCAGGATAGAGCGGGGCCACACAGATACGCAGTATTTT

CDR3 length: 15
V gene: TRBV4-2
D gene: NA
clone size: NA
J gene: TRBJ2-2
CDR3 protein: CASSQANGITGELFF
CDR3 DNA: TGTGCCAGCAGCCAAGCTAACGGGATTACCGGGGAGCTGTTTTTT

CDR3 length: 13
V gene: TRBV30
D gene: NA
clone size: NA
J gene: TRBJ2-7
CDR3 protein: CAWSLGIGYEQYF
CDR3 DNA: TGTGCCTGGAGTCTCGGTATCGGCTACGAGCAGTACTTC

CDR3 length: 15
V gene: TRBV7-2
D gene: NA
clone size: once
J gene: TRBJ1-5
CDR3 protein: CASSLVPLMGEPQHF
CDR3 DNA: TGTGCCAGCAGCTTAGTCCCTCTGATGGGAGAGCCCCAGCATTTT

CDR3 length: 16
V gene: TRBV2
D gene: NA
clone size: NA
J gene: TRBJ2-1
CDR3 protein: CASSRPDISSYNEQFF
CDR3 DNA: TGTGCCAGCAGTCGGCCCGACATATCTTCCTACAATGAGCAGTTCTTC

CDR3 length: 12
V gene: TRBV19
D gene: NA
clone size: NA
J gene: TRBJ1-1
CDR3 protein: CASRLRNTEAFF
CDR3 DNA: TGTGCCAGCAGACTGAGAAACACTGAAGCTTTCTTT

CDR3 length: 14
V gene: TRBV6-5
D gene: NA
clone size: NA
J gene: TRBJ1-4
CDR3 protein: CASSYDTAGEKLFF
CDR3 DNA: TGTGCCAGCAGTTACGACACGGCGGGGGAAAAACTGTTTTTT

CDR3 length: 13
V gene: TRBV6-6
D gene: NA
clone size: NA
J gene: TRBJ1-1
CDR3 protein: CASTWAGSTEAFF
CDR3 DNA: TGTGCCAGCACCTGGGCTGGGAGCACTGAAGCTTTCTTT

CDR3 length: 13
V gene: TRBV19
D gene: NA
clone size: once
J gene: TRBJ1-1
CDR3 protein: CASKTELNTEAFF
CDR3 DNA: TGTGCCAGTAAGACAGAGTTGAACACTGAAGCTTTCTTT

CDR3 length: 18
V gene: TRBV14
D gene: TRBD1
clone size: NA
J gene: TRBJ2-7
CDR3 protein: CASSQDRIVRTGAYEQYF
CDR3 DNA: TGTGCCAGCAGCCAAGATAGAATCGTACGGACAGGGGCCTACGAGCAGTACTTC

CDR3 length: 13
V gene: TRBV28
D gene: NA
clone size: NA
J gene: TRBJ2-7
CDR3 protein: CASSLRGAVEQYF
CDR3 DNA: TGTGCCAGCAGTTTACGGGGGGCTGTCGAGCAGTACTTC

CDR3 length: 14
V gene: TRBV18
D gene: NA
clone size: NA
J gene: TRBJ1-1
CDR3 protein: CASSDSGRYTEAFF
CDR3 DNA: TGTGCCAGCTCGGATAGCGGACGTTACACTGAAGCTTTCTTT

CDR3 length: 18
V gene: TRBV5-1
D gene: TRBD2
clone size: NA
J gene: TRBJ2-3
CDR3 protein: CASSPSTSGRISTDTQYF
CDR3 DNA: TGCGCCAGCAGCCCCTCGACTAGCGGGAGGATCAGCACAGATACGCAGTATTTT

CDR3 length: 15
V gene: TRBV6-5
D gene: TRBD1
clone size: NA
J gene: TRBJ2-7
CDR3 protein: CASSYLQTGRVEQYF
CDR3 DNA: TGTGCCAGCAGTTACCTGCAGACAGGGAGAGTCGAGCAGTACTTC